These 10 T cell receptor beta chains originate from one sample sequenced in a study of T cell changes during pregnancy in multiple sclerosis. Data came from immunoSEQ multiplex PCR; TCRdb stores just in-frame clones and leaves some out. The sample has about 50,000 clones, roughly 91% seen once. The sample in question was CD4+ T cells from peripheral blood mononuclear cells, obtained in the second trimester of pregnancy. The receptor source for this set is a female donor with multiple sclerosis, enrolled in a pregnancy study.

This clone was recorded a few times. This chain uses TRBV9 with TRBJ2-2; 8 bases are a match to TRBD2. Germline CDR1 reads SGDLS; CDR2 reads YYNGEE. V lost 4 bases and J lost 3; bases outside the gene matches: 11. The CDR3 is 17 residues long. In nucleotides, the CDR3 is TGTGCCAGCAGCCCGAGAGCGGGGGCATTTGACACCGGGGAGCTGTTTTTT. Translating gives CASSPRAGAFDTGELFF. Supplemented by reference TRBV9 and TRBJ2-2, the full variable domain reads DSGVTQTPKHLITATGQRVTLRCSPRSGDLSVYWYQQSLDQGLQFLIQYYNGEERAKGNILERFSAQQFPDLHSELNLSSLELGDSALYFCASSPRAGAFDTGELFFGEGSRLTVL.

The chain uses TRBV18 and TRBJ1-5; no reliable D call. Trimming cost V 3 bases and J 0 bases, with 15 bases left between them. The CDR3 extends over 17 amino acids. The germline V gene encodes CDR1 KGHSH and CDR2 LQKENI. The CDR3 region has the DNA TGTGCCAGCTCACCTATTCCACTTACTGATAGCAATCAGCCCCAGCATTTT. Its protein is CASSPIPLTDSNQPQHF.

This chain uses TRBV4-1 with TRBJ1-1, with 10 bases that match TRBD1. Trimming at V came to 3 bases and at J to 6 bases, leaving 13 bases not matched to a gene. Germline V CDR1 and CDR2: MGHRA, YSYEKL. The CDR3 length is 17 residues. The CDR3 nucleotides are TGCGCCAGCAGCCAGGGGGGACAGGGGAAATCGTCTGCTGAAGCTTTCTTT. Amino acids: CASSQGGQGKSSAEAFF.

This rearrangement joins TRBV6-1 to TRBJ1-5; possible D gene TRBD1, 5 bases. The CDR3 covers 13 residues. Germline-derived CDR1 and CDR2 are MNHNS and SASEGT. The V gene lost 2 bases and the J gene lost 7 bases, with 9 bases spanning the gap. This CDR3 reads CASSERGSQPQHF. In nucleotides, the CDR3 is TGTGCCAGCAGTGAAAGGGGAAGCCAGCCCCAGCATTTT.

This clone was counted a single time. V usage is TRBV30 and J usage is TRBJ1-3, with D unresolved. The CDR3 sequence is 14 residues long. V lost 0 bases and J 0 bases, leaving 6 bases between the germline ends. CDR1 is GTSNPN, CDR2 SVGIG, per germline (reference sequence). Here the CDR3 reads CAWSVGASGNTIYF. CDR3 DNA sequence: TGTGCCTGGAGTGTTGGAGCCTCTGGAAACACCATATATTTT.

The J gene is TRBJ2-1, the V gene TRBV6-5, with TRBD2 as a possible D gene (6 bases). The CDR3 loop spans 14 amino acids. CDR1 is MNHEY and CDR2 is SVGAGI in the germline V gene. Deletions cut 5 bases from V and 5 bases from J, with 13 bases between. DNA of the CDR3: TGTGCCAGCAGTGGATGGGGAGGCAACAATGAGCAGTTCTTC. Translated: CASSGWGGNNEQFF.

The V call is TRBV18, the J call TRBJ1-5, with D hard to call. Looked up from germline, CDR1 is KGHSH and CDR2 is LQKENI. The length of the CDR3 is 14 residues. Deletions cut 6 bases from V and 6 bases from J, with 15 bases between. CDR3 amino acids: CASSPDGGPQPQHF. The DNA for the CDR3 is TGTGCCAGCTCGCCAGACGGTGGGCCTCAGCCCCAGCATTTT.

V gene TRBV19 combines with J gene TRBJ1-2; TRBD1 aligns across 11 bases. The length of the CDR3 is 15 residues. Unmatched junction bases numbered 6, after V lost 5 bases and J lost 4 bases. The germline V gene has CDR1 LNHDA and CDR2 SQIVND (reference sequence). The CDR3 loop is CASSATGQGAYGYTF. DNA of the CDR3: TGTGCCAGTAGTGCAACCGGACAGGGGGCCTATGGCTACACCTTC.

The chain carries TRBV27 and TRBJ1-1, with D unclear. With 5 bases removed from V and 1 base from J, the gap between germline ends came to 14 bases. CDR3 length: 15 residues. Per germline, CDR1 MNHEY and CDR2 SMNVEV (reference sequence). CDR3 sequence (DNA): TGTGCCAGCAGTACCGACAACGAAGGGAACACTGAAGCTTTCTTT. This encodes CASSTDNEGNTEAFF.

This clone was seen a single time. The gene calls are TRBV7-2 and TRBJ2-2, with TRBD2 as a possible D gene (6 bases). V lost 1 base and J lost 0, with 6 bases in between. The CDR3 length is 15 residues. Germline V gene lookup returns CDR1 SGHTA and CDR2 FQGNSA. The CDR3 DNA reads TGTGCCAGCAGCTTAGGGGGGGCGAACACCGGGGAGCTGTTTTTT. It encodes CASSLGGANTGELFF.